Presented here are 10 T cell receptor beta chains from one specimen sequenced in a study of OX40 agonist ivuxolimab in advanced cancers. Profiled with immunoSEQ multiplex PCR; TCRdb holds only in-frame clones, not every one. The sample lists tens of thousands of clones, about nine tenths seen once, with more than 0.25% in the top ten. Sequences were derived from CD4+ or CD8+ T cells sorted from blood, sampled in a trial of the OX40 agonist ivuxolimab. The receptors shown here come from an adult with an advanced solid tumor such as melanoma, head and neck, liver or kidney cancer.

The rearrangement uses TRBV6-1 and TRBJ2-7, with 12 bases identical to TRBD1. The CDR3 loop spans 14 amino acids. V dropped 6 bases and J dropped 4; count of bases not matched to a gene: 4. The germline V gene encodes CDR1 MNHNS and CDR2 SASEGT. CDR3 in amino acids: CASRVGQGAYEQYF. In nucleotides, the CDR3 is TGTGCCAGCAGGGTGGGACAGGGGGCGTACGAGCAGTACTTC.

The V gene is TRBV6-4, the J gene TRBJ2-1; 10 nucleotides line up with TRBD2. Germline V gene data show CDR1 as MRHNA and CDR2 as SNTAGT. The length of the CDR3 is 14 residues. V lost 5 bases, J lost 3 bases, and 1 base stayed unmatched. The CDR3 DNA reads as TGTGCCAGCAGTAGGACTAGCGGCTACAATGAGCAGTTCTTC. Protein sequence: CASSRTSGYNEQFF.

J is TRBJ1-2 and V is TRBV10-2; the D is unclear. With 6 bases removed from V and 6 bases from J, the gap between germline ends came to 14 bases. The CDR3 loop spans 13 amino acids. Germline V lookup: CDR1 WSHSY, CDR2 SAAADI. The DNA for the CDR3 is TGCGCCAGCAGCCGGTATGATTGGCATGGCTACACCTTC. As protein: CASSRYDWHGYTF.

The V call is TRBV13, the J call TRBJ2-1; TRBD2 agrees at 14 bases. The CDR3 runs 20 residues. V trimming: 5 bases; J trimming: 1 base; junction bases outside the gene matches: 13. Germline V lookup: CDR1 PRHDT, CDR2 FYEKMQ (reference sequence). This CDR3 is CASSLSGTSGGFGSYNEQFF. CDR3 in DNA: TGTGCCAGCAGCCTTTCGGGGACTAGCGGGGGTTTCGGATCCTACAATGAGCAGTTCTTC.

The J gene is TRBJ2-1, the V gene TRBV6-1; 7 bases are a match to TRBD2. This CDR3 is 14 amino acids long. The germline V gene has CDR1 MNHNS and CDR2 SASEGT. J gave up 7 bases and V 1 base, and 4 bases lay outside the gene matches. The CDR3 sequence is CASSEVGGVNEQFF. CDR3 nucleotides: TGTGCCAGCAGTGAAGTGGGAGGGGTAAATGAGCAGTTCTTC.

The chain is built from TRBV10-3 and TRBJ2-4; D gene ambiguous. V lost 2 bases, J lost 0 bases, and 8 bases lay in between. The length of the CDR3 is 15 residues. The germline gives CDR1 ENHRY, CDR2 SYGVKD. Here the CDR3 reads CAISETTVAKNIQYF. CDR3 DNA: TGTGCCATCAGTGAGACAACAGTAGCCAAAAACATTCAGTACTTC.

This clone was picked up one time. The V and J genes are TRBV18 and TRBJ2-2, with TRBD2 matching over 13 bases. V lost 6 bases to trimming and J lost 6 bases; unmatched junction nucleotides: 7. The CDR3 runs 16 residues. In germline, CDR1 is KGHSH, CDR2 LQKENI. The CDR3 loop reads CASSPQLAGGPGELFF. Here the CDR3 DNA reads TGTGCCAGCTCGCCCCAACTAGCGGGGGGGCCCGGGGAGCTGTTTTTT.

The rearrangement uses TRBV5-1 and TRBJ2-3; 12 positions agree with TRBD2. With 4 bases clipped from V and 0 bases from J, the junction kept 3 bases outside the gene matches. CDR1 and CDR2 from the germline V gene are SGHRS and YFSETQ. CDR3 size: 16 residues. In DNA form, the CDR3 reads TGCGCCAGCAGCACTGGACTAGCGGGAAGCACAGATACGCAGTATTTT. It is translated as CASSTGLAGSTDTQYF.

CDR3 coding DNA: TGCACCAGCAGCCCAGAAACCCTGGGACGTGGCTACACCTTC. Its translation is CTSSPETLGRGYTF. The rearrangement uses TRBV1 and TRBJ1-2. TRBV1 is noted as a pseudogene. The CDR3 extends over 14 amino acids.

This clone was observed a few times. The chain couples TRBV6-5 to TRBJ1-2, with 8 nucleotides matching TRBD1. The CDR3 totals 13 residues. The V gene's germline CDR1 is MNHEY and CDR2 SVGAGI. V shed 5 bases, J shed 4 bases, and the junction held 3 bases outside the gene matches. Here the CDR3 reads CASSPGQAYGYTF. CDR3 nucleotides: TGTGCCAGCAGTCCGGGACAGGCCTATGGCTACACCTTC.